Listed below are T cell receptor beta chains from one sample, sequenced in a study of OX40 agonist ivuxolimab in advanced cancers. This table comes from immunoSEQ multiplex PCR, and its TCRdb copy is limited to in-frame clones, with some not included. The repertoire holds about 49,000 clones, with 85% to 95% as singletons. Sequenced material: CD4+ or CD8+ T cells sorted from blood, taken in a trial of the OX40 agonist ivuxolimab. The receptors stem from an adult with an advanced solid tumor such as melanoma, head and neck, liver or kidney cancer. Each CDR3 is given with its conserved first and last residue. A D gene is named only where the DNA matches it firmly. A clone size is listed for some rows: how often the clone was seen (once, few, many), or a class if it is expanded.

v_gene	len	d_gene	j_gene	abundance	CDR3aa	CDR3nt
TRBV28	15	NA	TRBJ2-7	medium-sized	CASSLYGGATYEQYF	TGTGCCAGCAGTTTATATGGGGGGGCAACCTACGAGCAGTACTTC
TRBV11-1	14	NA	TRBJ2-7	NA	CASSLVGQTYEQYF	TGTGCCAGCAGCTTAGTGGGTCAGACCTACGAGCAGTACTTC
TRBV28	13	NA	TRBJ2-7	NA	CASSLYRNYEQYF	TGTGCCAGCAGTTTATACAGGAACTACGAGCAGTACTTC
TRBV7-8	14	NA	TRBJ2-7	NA	CASSLWRFPYEQYF	TGTGCCAGCAGCTTGTGGAGGTTTCCCTACGAGCAGTACTTC
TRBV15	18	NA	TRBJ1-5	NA	CATSSAPRGVLGNQPQHF	TGTGCCACCAGCAGCGCTCCCCGGGGAGTTTTGGGCAATCAGCCCCAGCATTTT
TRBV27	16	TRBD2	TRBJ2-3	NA	CASSPGLAGGPDTQYF	TGTGCCAGCAGTCCCGGACTAGCGGGAGGGCCAGATACGCAGTATTTT
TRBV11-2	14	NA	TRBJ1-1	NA	CASSLVGGYTEAFF	TGTGCCAGCAGCTTAGTGGGGGGATACACTGAAGCTTTCTTT
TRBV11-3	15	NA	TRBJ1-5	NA	CASSLGWGNNQPQHF	TGTGCCAGCAGCTTGGGTTGGGGGAACAATCAGCCCCAGCATTTT
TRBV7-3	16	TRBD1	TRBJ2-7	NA	CASSSRGRTAHYEQYF	TGTGCCAGCAGCTCAAGGGGGCGGACCGCCCACTACGAGCAGTACTTC
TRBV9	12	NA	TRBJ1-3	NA	CASSGMGNTIYF	TGTGCCAGCAGTGGTATGGGAAACACCATATATTTT
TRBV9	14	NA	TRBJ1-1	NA	CASSTTDRNTEAFF	TGTGCCAGCAGCACAACGGACAGGAACACTGAAGCTTTCTTT
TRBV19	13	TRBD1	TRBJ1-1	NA	CASSWRGRTEAFF	TGTGCCAGTAGTTGGAGGGGGCGTACTGAAGCTTTCTTT
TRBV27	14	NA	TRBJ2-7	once	CASSLSAVSYEQYF	TGTGCCAGCAGTTTATCGGCCGTGTCCTACGAGCAGTACTTC
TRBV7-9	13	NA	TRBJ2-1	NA	CASSSTRDNEQFF	TGTGCCAGCAGCTCAACTAGAGACAATGAGCAGTTCTTC
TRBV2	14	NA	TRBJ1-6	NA	CASSPAQRGAPLHF	TGTGCCAGCAGTCCAGCACAACGGGGGGCACCCCTCCACTTT
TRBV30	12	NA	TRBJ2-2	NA	CAWEKEAGELFF	TGTGCCTGGGAAAAGGAAGCCGGGGAGCTGTTTTTT
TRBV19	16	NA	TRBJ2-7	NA	CASSIRDNVPTYEQYF	TGTGCCAGTAGTATCCGGGACAATGTCCCTACCTACGAGCAGTACTTC
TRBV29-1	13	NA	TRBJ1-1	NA	CSVKDPIGTEAFF	TGCAGCGTTAAGGACCCGATTGGCACTGAAGCTTTCTTT
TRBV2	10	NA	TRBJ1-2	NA	CASTINGYTF	TGTGCCAGCACCATAAATGGCTACACCTTC
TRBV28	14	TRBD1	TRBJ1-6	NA	CASLGQPFNSPLHF	TGTGCCAGTTTGGGACAGCCGTTTAATTCACCCCTCCACTTT
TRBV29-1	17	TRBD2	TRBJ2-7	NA	CSVEDRVRTSGTYEQYF	TGCAGCGTTGAAGATAGGGTTCGGACTAGCGGAACCTACGAGCAGTACTTC
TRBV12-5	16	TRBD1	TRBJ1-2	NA	CASGLGPGGGVNGYTF	TGTGCTAGTGGTTTGGGGCCAGGGGGCGGAGTAAATGGCTACACCTTC
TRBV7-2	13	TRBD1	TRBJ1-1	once	CASSLHDRECAFF	TGTGCCAGCAGCTTACACGACAGGGAATGCGCTTTCTTT
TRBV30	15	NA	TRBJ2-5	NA	CAWSVYPRTQETQYF	TGTGCCTGGAGTGTATATCCCCGGACTCAAGAGACCCAGTACTTC
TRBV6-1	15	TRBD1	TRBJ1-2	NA	CASSELTGGEYGYTF	TGTGCCAGCAGTGAATTGACAGGGGGAGAGTATGGCTACACCTTC
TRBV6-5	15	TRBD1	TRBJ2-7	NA	CASSSTRGLSYEQYF	TGTGCCAGCAGTTCCACGAGGGGGCTTTCCTACGAGCAGTACTTC
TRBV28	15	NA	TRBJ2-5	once	CASSPQGLMMETQYF	TGTGCCAGCAGTCCACAGGGATTGATGATGGAGACCCAGTACTTC
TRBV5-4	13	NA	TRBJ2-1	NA	CASSFDSSGVTFF	TGTGCCAGCAGCTTCGACTCGTCGGGAGTAACGTTCTTC
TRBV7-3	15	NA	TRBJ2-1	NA	CASSLGTNSYNEQFF	TGTGCCAGCAGCTTAGGGACGAATTCCTACAATGAGCAGTTCTTC
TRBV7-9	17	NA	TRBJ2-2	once	CASSVSGAGDVAGELFF	TGTGCCAGCAGCGTGAGCGGTGCCGGGGATGTGGCCGGGGAGCTGTTTTTT
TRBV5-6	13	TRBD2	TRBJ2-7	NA	CASSPSGSDEQYF	TGTGCCAGCAGCCCTAGCGGGAGCGACGAGCAGTACTTC
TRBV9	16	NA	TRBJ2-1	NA	CASSVGFGDSYNEQFF	TGTGCCAGCAGCGTAGGGTTCGGTGACTCCTACAATGAGCAGTTCTTC
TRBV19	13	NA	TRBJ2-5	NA	CASSITRVETQYF	TGTGCCAGTAGTATAACCAGGGTGGAGACCCAGTACTTC
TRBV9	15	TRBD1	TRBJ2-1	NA	CASSPGQGLDNEQFF	TGTGCCAGCAGCCCCGGACAGGGGCTGGACAATGAGCAGTTCTTC
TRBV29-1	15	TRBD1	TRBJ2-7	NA	CSVEDRGAPLYEQYF	TGCAGCGTCGAAGACAGGGGGGCTCCCCTTTACGAGCAGTACTTC
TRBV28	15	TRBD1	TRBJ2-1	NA	CASSLWGTAYNEQFF	TGTGCCAGCAGTTTATGGGGGACAGCTTACAATGAGCAGTTCTTC
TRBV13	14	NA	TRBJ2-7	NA	CASSARLDLYEQYF	TGTGCCAGCAGCGCCCGACTAGACCTCTACGAGCAGTACTTC
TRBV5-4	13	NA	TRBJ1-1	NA	CASSFAENTEAFF	TGTGCCAGCAGCTTCGCAGAGAACACTGAAGCTTTCTTT
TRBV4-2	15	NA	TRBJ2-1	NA	CASSQEVRGYNEQFF	TGTGCCAGCAGCCAAGAGGTAAGGGGTTACAATGAGCAGTTCTTC
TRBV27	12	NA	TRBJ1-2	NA	CASSLGSPGYTF	TGTGCCAGCAGTCTGGGGTCTCCGGGCTACACCTTC
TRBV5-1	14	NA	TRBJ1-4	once	CASSPYRQDEKLFF	TGCGCCAGCAGCCCGTACCGACAGGATGAAAAACTGTTTTTT
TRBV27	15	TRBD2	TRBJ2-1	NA	CASSLGTSGRDEQFF	TGTGCCAGCAGTTTAGGGACTAGCGGGAGGGATGAGCAGTTCTTC